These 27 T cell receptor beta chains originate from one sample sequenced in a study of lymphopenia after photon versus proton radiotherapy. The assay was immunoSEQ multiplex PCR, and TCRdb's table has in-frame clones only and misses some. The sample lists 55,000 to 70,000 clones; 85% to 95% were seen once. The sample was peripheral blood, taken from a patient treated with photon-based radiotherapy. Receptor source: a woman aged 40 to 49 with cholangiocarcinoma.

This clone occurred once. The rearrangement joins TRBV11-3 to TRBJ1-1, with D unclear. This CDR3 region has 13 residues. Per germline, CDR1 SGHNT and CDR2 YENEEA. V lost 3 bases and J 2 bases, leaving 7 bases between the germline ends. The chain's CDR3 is CASSFRENTEAFF. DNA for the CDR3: TGTGCCAGCAGCTTTCGGGAAAACACTGAAGCTTTCTTT.

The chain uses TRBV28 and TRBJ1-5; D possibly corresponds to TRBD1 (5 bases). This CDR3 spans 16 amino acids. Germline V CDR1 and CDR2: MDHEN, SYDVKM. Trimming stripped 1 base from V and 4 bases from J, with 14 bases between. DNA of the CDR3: TGTGCCAGCAGTTTATTAGAGGGGTCAAGTAATCAGCCCCAGCATTTT. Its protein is CASSLLEGSSNQPQHF.

CDR3 sequence (DNA): TGTGCCACCAGCTTGCTTCTAGGTCTAGACGAGCAGTACTTC. The encoded protein is CATSLLLGLDEQYF. The J gene is TRBJ2-7, the V gene TRBV15; D is unresolved. The CDR3 covers 14 residues. Germline V gene lookup returns CDR1 LNHNV and CDR2 YYDKDF (reference sequence). Trimming stripped 5 bases from V and 5 bases from J, with 16 bases between.

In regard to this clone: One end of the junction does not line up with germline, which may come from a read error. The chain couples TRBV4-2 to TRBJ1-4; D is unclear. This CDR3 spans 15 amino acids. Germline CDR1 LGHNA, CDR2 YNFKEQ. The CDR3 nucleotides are TGTGCCAGCAGCCCAGTACACGTAACTGATGAAAAACTGTTTTTT. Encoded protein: CASSPVHVTDEKLFF.

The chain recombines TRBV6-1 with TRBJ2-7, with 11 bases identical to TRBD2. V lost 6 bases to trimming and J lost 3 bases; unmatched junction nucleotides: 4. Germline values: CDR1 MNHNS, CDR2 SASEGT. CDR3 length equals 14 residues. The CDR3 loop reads CASRVAGGYYEQYF. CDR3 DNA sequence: TGTGCCAGCAGGGTAGCGGGAGGGTACTACGAGCAGTACTTC.

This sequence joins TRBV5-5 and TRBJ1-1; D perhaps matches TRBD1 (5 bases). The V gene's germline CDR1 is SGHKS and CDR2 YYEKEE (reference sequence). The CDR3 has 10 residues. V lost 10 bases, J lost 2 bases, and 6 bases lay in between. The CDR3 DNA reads TGTGCCCGGGGCAACACTGAAGCTTTCTTT. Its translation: CARGNTEAFF.

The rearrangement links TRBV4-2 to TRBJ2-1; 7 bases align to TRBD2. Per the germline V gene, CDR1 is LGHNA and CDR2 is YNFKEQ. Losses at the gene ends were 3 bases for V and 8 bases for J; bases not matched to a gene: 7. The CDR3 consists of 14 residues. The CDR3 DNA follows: TGTGCCAGCAGCCATCAGCGCGGGAGCGATGAGCAGTTCTTC. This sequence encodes CASSHQRGSDEQFF.

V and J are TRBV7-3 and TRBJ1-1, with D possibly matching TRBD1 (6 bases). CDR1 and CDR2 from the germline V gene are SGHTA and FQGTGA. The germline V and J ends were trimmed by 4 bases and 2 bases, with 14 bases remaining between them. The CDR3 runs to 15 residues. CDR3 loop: CASSSTGIVNTEAFF. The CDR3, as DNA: TGTGCCAGCAGCTCCACAGGGATAGTTAACACTGAAGCTTTCTTT.

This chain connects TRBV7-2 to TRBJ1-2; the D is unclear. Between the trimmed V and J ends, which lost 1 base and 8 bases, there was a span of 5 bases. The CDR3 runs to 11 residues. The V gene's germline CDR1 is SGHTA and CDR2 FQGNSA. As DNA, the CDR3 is TGTGCCAGCAGCTTAGATTTCGGCTACACCTTC. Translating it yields CASSLDFGYTF.

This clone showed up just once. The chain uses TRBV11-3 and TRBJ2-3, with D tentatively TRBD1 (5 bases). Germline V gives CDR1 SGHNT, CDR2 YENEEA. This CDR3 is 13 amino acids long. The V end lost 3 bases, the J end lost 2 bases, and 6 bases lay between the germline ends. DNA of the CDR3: TGTGCCAGCAGCTTCAGGGTCACAGATACGCAGTATTTT. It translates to CASSFRVTDTQYF.

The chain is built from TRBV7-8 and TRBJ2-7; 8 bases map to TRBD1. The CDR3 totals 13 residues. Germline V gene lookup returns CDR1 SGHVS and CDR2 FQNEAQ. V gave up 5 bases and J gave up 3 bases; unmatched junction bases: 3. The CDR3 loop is CASSRDRIYEQYF. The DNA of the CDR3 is TGTGCCAGCAGCAGGGACAGGATCTACGAGCAGTACTTC. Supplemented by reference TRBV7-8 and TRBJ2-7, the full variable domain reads GAGVSQSPRYKVAKRGQDVALRCDPISGHVSLFWYQQALGQGPEFLTYFQNEAQLDKSGLPSDRFFAERPEGSVSTLKIQRTQQEDSAVYLCASSRDRIYEQYFGPGTRLTVT.

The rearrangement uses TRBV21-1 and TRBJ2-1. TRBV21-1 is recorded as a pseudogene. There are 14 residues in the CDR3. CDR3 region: CASSKVGGYNEQFF. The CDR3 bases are TGTGCCAGCAGCAAAGTAGGGGGGTACAATGAGCAGTTCTTC.

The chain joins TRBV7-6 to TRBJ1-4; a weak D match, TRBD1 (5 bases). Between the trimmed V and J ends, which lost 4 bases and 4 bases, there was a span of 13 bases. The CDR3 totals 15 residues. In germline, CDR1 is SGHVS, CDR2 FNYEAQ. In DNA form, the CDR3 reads TGTGCCAGCAGCTCCCCGGGACGGAGTAATGAAAAACTGTTTTTT. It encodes CASSSPGRSNEKLFF.

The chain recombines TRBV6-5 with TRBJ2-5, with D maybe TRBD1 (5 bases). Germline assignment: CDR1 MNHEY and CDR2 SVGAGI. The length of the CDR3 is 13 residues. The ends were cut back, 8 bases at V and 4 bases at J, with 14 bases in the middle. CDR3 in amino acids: CASGSRVRETQYF. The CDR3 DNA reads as TGTGCCAGCGGAAGCAGGGTGCGAGAGACCCAGTACTTC.

DNA for the CDR3: TGTGCCAGCAGTCCTCTGGGACAGGGAGGCGATGAGCAGTTCTTC. It is translated as CASSPLGQGGDEQFF. The chain employs TRBV28 and TRBJ2-1, with 9 nucleotides matching TRBD1. The CDR3 runs to 15 residues. With 5 bases clipped from V and 8 bases from J, the junction kept 10 bases outside the gene matches. The germline V gene has CDR1 MDHEN and CDR2 SYDVKM.

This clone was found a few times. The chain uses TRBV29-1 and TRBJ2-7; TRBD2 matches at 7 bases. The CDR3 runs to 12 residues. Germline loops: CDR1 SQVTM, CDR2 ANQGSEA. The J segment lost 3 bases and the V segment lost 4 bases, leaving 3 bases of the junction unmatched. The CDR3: CSVAGGYYEQYF. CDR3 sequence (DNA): TGCAGCGTTGCCGGGGGGTACTACGAGCAGTACTTC.

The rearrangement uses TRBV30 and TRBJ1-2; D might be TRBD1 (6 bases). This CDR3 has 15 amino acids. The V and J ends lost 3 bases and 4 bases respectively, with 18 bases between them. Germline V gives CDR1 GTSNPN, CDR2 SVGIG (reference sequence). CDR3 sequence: CAWRRTGGRGYGYTF. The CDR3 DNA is TGTGCCTGGAGAAGAACCGGGGGGCGCGGCTATGGCTACACCTTC.

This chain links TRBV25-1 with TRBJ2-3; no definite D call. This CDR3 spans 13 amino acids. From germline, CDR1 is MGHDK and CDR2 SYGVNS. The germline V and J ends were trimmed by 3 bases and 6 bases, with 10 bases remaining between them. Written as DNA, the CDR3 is TGTGCCAGCAGTGACCGTTCATCGGATACGCAGTATTTT. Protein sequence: CASSDRSSDTQYF.

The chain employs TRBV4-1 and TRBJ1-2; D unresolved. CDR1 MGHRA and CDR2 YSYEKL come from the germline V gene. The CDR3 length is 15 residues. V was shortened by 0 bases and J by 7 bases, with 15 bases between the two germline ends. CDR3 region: CASSQEVSVSTGYTF. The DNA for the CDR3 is TGCGCCAGCAGCCAAGAAGTGAGCGTTTCCACTGGCTACACCTTC.

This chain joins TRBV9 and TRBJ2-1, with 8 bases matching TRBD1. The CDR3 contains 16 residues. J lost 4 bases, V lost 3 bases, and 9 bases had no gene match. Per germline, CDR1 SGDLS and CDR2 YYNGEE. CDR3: CASSAPGQGRYNEQFF. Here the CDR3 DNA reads TGTGCCAGCAGCGCACCAGGACAGGGCCGGTACAATGAGCAGTTCTTC.

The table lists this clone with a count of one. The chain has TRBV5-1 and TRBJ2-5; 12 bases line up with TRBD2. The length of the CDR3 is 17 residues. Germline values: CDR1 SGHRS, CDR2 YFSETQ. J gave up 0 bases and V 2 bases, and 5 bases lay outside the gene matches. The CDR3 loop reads CASSFLAGGSYQETQYF. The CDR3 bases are TGCGCCAGCAGCTTCCTAGCGGGGGGGTCGTACCAAGAGACCCAGTACTTC.

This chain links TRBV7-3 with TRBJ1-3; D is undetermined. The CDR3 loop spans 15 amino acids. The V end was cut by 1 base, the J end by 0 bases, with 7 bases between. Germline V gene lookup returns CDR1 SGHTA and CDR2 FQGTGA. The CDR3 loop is CASSLRWSSGNTIYF. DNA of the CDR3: TGTGCCAGCAGCTTAAGATGGAGCTCTGGAAACACCATATATTTT. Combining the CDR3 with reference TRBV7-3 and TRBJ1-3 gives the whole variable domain GAGVSQTPSNKVTEKGKYVELRCDPISGHTALYWYRQSLGQGPEFLIYFQGTGAADDSGLPNDRFFAVRPEGSVSTLKIQRTERGDSAVYLCASSLRWSSGNTIYFGEGSWLTVV.

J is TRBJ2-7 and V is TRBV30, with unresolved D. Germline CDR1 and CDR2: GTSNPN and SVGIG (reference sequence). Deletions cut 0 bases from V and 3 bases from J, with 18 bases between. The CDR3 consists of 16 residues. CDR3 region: CAWSVGSRSGLYEQYF. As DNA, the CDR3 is TGTGCCTGGAGTGTAGGTAGTAGGTCGGGCCTCTACGAGCAGTACTTC.

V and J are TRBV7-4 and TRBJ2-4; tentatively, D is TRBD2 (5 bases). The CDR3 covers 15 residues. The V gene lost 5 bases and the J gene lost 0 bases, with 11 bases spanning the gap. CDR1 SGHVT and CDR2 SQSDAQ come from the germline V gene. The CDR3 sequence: CASSLSAGAKNIQYF. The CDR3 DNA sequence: TGTGCCAGCAGCCTGTCCGCGGGAGCCAAAAACATTCAGTACTTC.

CDR3 loop: CASSVQGGNTEAFF. DNA of the CDR3: TGCGCCAGCAGCGTGCAGGGTGGGAACACTGAAGCTTTCTTT. This chain uses TRBV5-1 with TRBJ1-1, with a weak D call TRBD1 (5 bases). The CDR3 runs to 14 residues. Germline CDR1 SGHRS, CDR2 YFSETQ. V dropped 4 bases and J dropped 1 base, with 11 bases sitting between them.

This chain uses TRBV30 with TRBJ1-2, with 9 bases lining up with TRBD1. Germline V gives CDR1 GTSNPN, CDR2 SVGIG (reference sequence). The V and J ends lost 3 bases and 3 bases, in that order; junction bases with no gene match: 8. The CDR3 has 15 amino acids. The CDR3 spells CAWRGQGVLYYGYTF. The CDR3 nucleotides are TGTGCCTGGAGGGGACAGGGAGTCCTTTACTATGGCTACACCTTC.

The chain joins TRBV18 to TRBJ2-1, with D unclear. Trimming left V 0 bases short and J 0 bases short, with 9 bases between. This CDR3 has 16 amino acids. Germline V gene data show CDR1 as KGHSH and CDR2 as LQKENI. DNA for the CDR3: TGTGCCAGCTCACCACCGGTAGGTGGCTCCTACAATGAGCAGTTCTTC. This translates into CASSPPVGGSYNEQFF.